Below, 30 T cell receptor beta chains from the same sample are listed, as sequenced in a study of beta chain features in type 1 diabetes. cDNA synthesis used the whole RNA isolate, giving expressed TCRB sequences. Generated by immunoSEQ multiplex PCR, the TCRdb table keeps only in-frame clones and is missing some. The sample shows approximately 250,000 clones, around 9.6% of them seen only once. The sequenced sample consisted of naive CD4+ T cells from blood. The receptors originated from a woman aged 18-29 years in good health.

This clone appeared a single time. This chain uses TRBV5-5 with TRBJ2-3; tentative D call: TRBD2 (5 bases). The V and J ends lost 0 bases and 4 bases respectively, with 12 bases between them. CDR1 and CDR2 (germline): SGHKS, YYEKEE (reference sequence). The CDR3 length is 15 residues. DNA for the CDR3: TGTGCCAGCAGCTTGGTTTCCCCGAGGGCAGATACGCAGTATTTT. Amino acids: CASSLVSPRADTQYF.

The CDR3 loop reads CAWIRGGMSHEQYF. The DNA for the CDR3 is TGTGCCTGGATAAGGGGGGGGATGTCCCACGAGCAGTACTTC. This chain joins TRBV30 and TRBJ2-7, with a tentative D call TRBD2 (7 bases). Trimming took off 4 bases at V and 5 bases at J, with 18 bases between the two ends. This CDR3 has 14 amino acids. CDR1 GTSNPN and CDR2 SVGIG come from the germline V gene (reference sequence).

In this sample, this clone turned up many times. This chain joins TRBV11-2 and TRBJ2-7; 10 bases agree with TRBD1. The CDR3 extends over 14 amino acids. From germline, CDR1 is SGHAT and CDR2 FQNNGV. The V segment lost 5 bases and the J segment 4 bases; nucleotides outside the gene matches: 5. CDR3 DNA sequence: TGTGCCAGCAGCGGGGGACAGGGGAAATACGAGCAGTACTTC. Amino acid sequence: CASSGGQGKYEQYF.

Only a few counts were recorded for this clone. The chain recombines TRBV9 with TRBJ1-2; D is perhaps TRBD1 (5 bases). Germline V gene lookup returns CDR1 SGDLS and CDR2 YYNGEE. This CDR3 is 15 amino acids long. V was pared by 3 bases and J by 4 bases, with 16 bases between. CDR3: CASSGTAAGGYGYTF. The CDR3 DNA reads as TGTGCCAGCAGCGGAACCGCGGCCGGGGGCTATGGCTACACCTTC.

The chain has TRBV14 and TRBJ2-7, with 9 bases fitting TRBD1. Germline V lookup: CDR1 SGHDN, CDR2 FVKESK. V was pared by 5 bases and J by 4 bases, with 12 bases of the junction left unmatched. The length of the CDR3 is 16 residues. CDR3: CASSVGQGGSLYEQYF. The CDR3 nucleotides are TGTGCCAGCAGCGTGGGACAGGGAGGATCATTGTACGAGCAGTACTTC.

The chain joins TRBV7-8 to TRBJ2-1; D possibly corresponds to TRBD2 (6 bases). This CDR3 has 19 residues. V gave up 5 bases and J gave up 1 base, with 24 bases separating them. Germline values: CDR1 SGHVS, CDR2 FQNEAQ. CDR3 amino acids: CASSPGQIPGTVSYNEQFF. CDR3 bases: TGTGCCAGCAGCCCTGGCCAGATACCCGGGACTGTATCCTACAATGAGCAGTTCTTC.

The J gene is TRBJ2-7, the V gene TRBV2; TRBD1 matches 10 bases. Trimming cost V 11 bases and J 4 bases; bases outside gene matches: 11. The V gene's germline CDR1 is SNHLY and CDR2 FYNNEI. There are 14 residues in the CDR3. The CDR3 is CASGPGTGVYEQYF. The CDR3 DNA reads TGTGCCTCGGGGCCCGGGACAGGGGTTTACGAGCAGTACTTC. Full variable domain (missing parts from reference TRBV2 and TRBJ2-7): EPEVTQTPSHQVTQMGQEVILRCVPISNHLYFYWYRQILGQKVEFLVSFYNNEISEKSEIFDDQFSVERPDGSNFTLKIRSTKLEDSAMYFCASGPGTGVYEQYFGPGTRLTVT.

The chain couples TRBV18 to TRBJ2-7; D call uncertain. Deletions cut 0 bases from V and 6 bases from J, with 12 bases between. This CDR3 is built from 14 residues. Germline V lookup: CDR1 KGHSH, CDR2 LQKENI. CDR3: CASSPPPPRLEQYF. As DNA, the CDR3 is TGTGCCAGCTCACCACCCCCTCCGCGGCTCGAGCAGTACTTC.

This clone was counted a few times. The V call is TRBV30, the J call TRBJ1-2, with D possibly TRBD1 on 5 matching bases. Between the trimmed V and J ends, which lost 0 bases and 4 bases, there was a span of 15 bases. Germline V gives CDR1 GTSNPN, CDR2 SVGIG (reference sequence). CDR3 size: 15 residues. CDR3 sequence reads: CAWSVRPGQVYGYTF. The CDR3 DNA follows: TGTGCCTGGAGTGTACGCCCCGGACAAGTCTATGGCTACACCTTC.

This clone was seen only a few times. The V gene is TRBV5-1, the J gene TRBJ1-1; 8 positions agree with TRBD1. Germline CDR1 SGHRS, CDR2 YFSETQ. The CDR3 is 15 residues long. V dropped 4 bases and J dropped 0; count of bases not matched to a gene: 5. Here the CDR3 DNA reads TGCGCCAGCAGCACAGGACAGGGCCTGAACACTGAAGCTTTCTTT. Its protein product is CASSTGQGLNTEAFF.

This clone showed up just a few times. The chain combines TRBV10-3 with TRBJ1-5; 11 bases map to TRBD1. The CDR3 has 15 residues. The germline V gene encodes CDR1 ENHRY and CDR2 SYGVKD. V lost 6 bases, J lost 4 bases, and 5 bases stayed unmatched. This chain's CDR3 is CAIRNGQGANQPQHF. CDR3 in DNA: TGTGCCATCAGGAACGGACAGGGGGCGAATCAGCCCCAGCATTTT.

The rearrangement uses TRBV2 and TRBJ1-1; the D gene is possibly TRBD1 (5 bases). Germline loops: CDR1 SNHLY, CDR2 FYNNEI. The CDR3 loop spans 14 amino acids. V was trimmed by 4 bases and J by 1 base, leaving 10 bases between them. In DNA, the CDR3 is TGTGCCAGCAGTGTCCGGGGGAAGAACACTGAAGCTTTCTTT. It is translated as CASSVRGKNTEAFF.

V and J are TRBV5-1 and TRBJ2-1, with TRBD2 identical over 7 bases. CDR3 length equals 15 residues. Germline lookup yields CDR1 SGHRS and CDR2 YFSETQ. Trimming took 3 bases from V and 6 from J; bases not matched to a gene: 9. CDR3 sequence (DNA): TGCGCCAGCAGCTCCCCTGCGGGAGCGGGCAATGAGCAGTTCTTC. Protein sequence: CASSSPAGAGNEQFF.

In this sample, this clone turned up a few times. J is TRBJ2-1 and V is TRBV15; D not certain. Deletions cut 0 bases from V and 2 bases from J, with 8 bases between. The length of the CDR3 is 15 residues. Germline V gives CDR1 LNHNV, CDR2 YYDKDF (reference sequence). For the CDR3, the DNA is TGTGCCACCAGCAGAGAGGGCTATCCCTACAATGAGCAGTTCTTC. The encoded protein is CATSREGYPYNEQFF. Full variable domain (outside the CDR3, taken from reference TRBV15 and TRBJ2-1): DAMVIQNPRYQVTQFGKPVTLSCSQTLNHNVMYWYQQKSSQAPKLLFHYYDKDFNNEADTPDNFQSRRPNTSFCFLDIRSPGLGDTAMYLCATSREGYPYNEQFFGPGTRLTVL.

This sequence joins TRBV7-9 and TRBJ1-1; D ambiguous. The CDR3 covers 14 residues. Trimming took 3 bases from V and 0 from J, leaving 8 bases between them. Germline V lookup: CDR1 SEHNR, CDR2 FQNEAQ (reference sequence). The CDR3 sequence is CASSLNSMNTEAFF. As DNA, the CDR3 is TGTGCCAGCAGCTTGAACAGTATGAACACTGAAGCTTTCTTT.

The rearrangement uses TRBV7-2 and TRBJ2-3; D might be TRBD2 (7 bases). Germline lookup yields CDR1 SGHTA and CDR2 FQGNSA. This CDR3 contains 17 residues. Trimming shortened V by 4 bases and J by 0 bases, and 17 bases separated the two germline ends. The CDR3 DNA reads TGTGCCAGCAGCTCCTGGGGGGGGCCAGGGAGCACAGATACGCAGTATTTT. As protein: CASSSWGGPGSTDTQYF.

This clone appeared a few times. The chain recombines TRBV29-1 with TRBJ2-3; weak D call: TRBD1 (5 bases). Trimming removed 5 bases at V and 5 bases at J, with 11 bases between. The germline V gene encodes CDR1 SQVTM and CDR2 ANQGSEA. CDR3 length: 12 amino acids. The CDR3 here is CSVSRVGDTQYF. The DNA for the CDR3 is TGCAGCGTTTCCAGGGTAGGAGATACGCAGTATTTT.

This clone was detected a few times. The CDR3 sequence: CASSQLSGYGYTF. The CDR3 DNA sequence: TGTGCCAGCAGCCAACTGAGCGGCTATGGCTACACCTTC. This chain uses TRBV14 with TRBJ1-2; D remains unclear. The V and J ends lost 2 bases and 4 bases respectively, with 8 bases between them. The germline gives CDR1 SGHDN, CDR2 FVKESK. This CDR3 region has 13 residues.

This clone was seen a few times. Other DNA sequences in the same sample also yield this CDR3. The gene calls are TRBV7-2 and TRBJ1-2; D perhaps matches TRBD1 (6 bases). Trimming cost V 3 bases and J 4 bases, with 6 bases left between them. The germline V gene encodes CDR1 SGHTA and CDR2 FQGNSA. This CDR3 is 12 amino acids long. CDR3: CASSLDSYGYTF. In nucleotides, the CDR3 is TGTGCCAGCAGCTTGGACAGCTATGGCTACACCTTC.

The chain links TRBV6-1 to TRBJ1-5; 8 bases map to TRBD1. The CDR3 runs to 14 residues. Germline values: CDR1 MNHNS, CDR2 SASEGT. Trimming at V came to 6 bases and at J to 5 bases, leaving 6 bases not matched to a gene. CDR3 in amino acids: CASRRRGLDQPQHF. The CDR3 region has the DNA TGTGCCAGCAGACGCAGGGGGCTCGATCAGCCCCAGCATTTT.

This clone was detected a few times. This chain connects TRBV5-1 to TRBJ1-5, with D maybe TRBD1 (6 bases). The CDR3 runs to 12 residues. Per germline, CDR1 SGHRS and CDR2 YFSETQ. Trimming pared 8 bases from V and 1 base from J, leaving 7 bases between. For the CDR3, the DNA is TGCGCCAGGGACAGAAGCAATCAGCCCCAGCATTTT. Translating it yields CARDRSNQPQHF. The complete variable domain, with remaining parts taken from reference TRBV5-1 and TRBJ1-5, reads KAGVTQTPRYLIKTRGQQVTLSCSPISGHRSVSWYQQTPGQGLQFLFEYFSETQRNKGNFPGRFSGRQFSNSRSEMNVSTLELGDSALYLCARDRSNQPQHFGDGTRLSIL.

V usage is TRBV18 and J usage is TRBJ2-7, with TRBD1 identical over 10 bases. J was trimmed by 0 bases and V by 3 bases; bases with no gene match: 2. The CDR3 has 15 residues. Germline V gene sequence: CDR1 KGHSH, CDR2 LQKENI. The CDR3 protein is CASSPGQGPSYEQYF. The CDR3 DNA reads TGTGCCAGCTCACCGGGACAGGGGCCCTCCTACGAGCAGTACTTC.

The chain employs TRBV5-1 and TRBJ2-5; 15 bases fit TRBD2. CDR3 length equals 17 residues. V was clipped by 4 bases and J by 5 bases; unmatched bases: 9. The germline gives CDR1 SGHRS, CDR2 YFSETQ. The CDR3 nucleotides read TGCGCCAGCAGCGCAGGACTAGCGGGAGGGCCCGGGGAGACCCAGTACTTC. It codes for CASSAGLAGGPGETQYF.

This clone showed up just a few times. The gene calls are TRBV20-1 and TRBJ2-7, with 7 bases aligning to TRBD2. V was pared by 5 bases and J by 5 bases, with 0 bases of the junction left unmatched. CDR3 length: 10 amino acids. Germline-derived CDR1 and CDR2 are DFQATT and SNEGSKA (reference sequence). CDR3 protein: CSAAGDEQYF. The CDR3 coding sequence is TGCAGTGCTGCGGGGGACGAGCAGTACTTC.

This clone was seen a handful of times. The chain recombines TRBV30 with TRBJ2-7, with TRBD2 as a possible D gene (6 bases). The CDR3 consists of 14 residues. CDR1 and CDR2 from the germline V gene are GTSNPN and SVGIG (reference sequence). The V end lost 2 bases, the J end lost 7 bases, and 18 bases lay between the germline ends. CDR3 in amino acids: CAWSRRRDVWEQYF. DNA for the CDR3: TGTGCCTGGAGTAGGAGGAGGGACGTGTGGGAGCAGTACTTC.

This clone was observed a handful of times. This chain links TRBV5-6 with TRBJ1-5, with no clear D. Per the germline V gene, CDR1 is SGHDT and CDR2 is YYEEEE. The CDR3 consists of 15 residues. V was clipped by 2 bases and J by 3 bases, with 12 bases between them. CDR3 amino acids: CASSLQSGDNQPQHF. The CDR3 nucleotides read TGTGCCAGCAGCTTACAGTCCGGGGACAATCAGCCCCAGCATTTT. The complete variable domain, with remaining parts taken from reference TRBV5-6 and TRBJ1-5, reads DAGVTQSPTHLIKTRGQQVTLRCSPKSGHDTVSWYQQALGQGPQFIFQYYEEEERQRGNFPDRFSGHQFPNYSSELNVNALLLGDSALYLCASSLQSGDNQPQHFGDGTRLSIL.

The chain is built from TRBV30 and TRBJ2-1; TRBD1 might be the D (6 bases). Trimming stripped 0 bases from V and 4 bases from J, with 16 bases between. The CDR3 contains 16 residues. Germline CDR1 is GTSNPN and CDR2 is SVGIG (reference sequence). CDR3 amino acids: CAWSVRLQGGYNEQFF. The DNA of the CDR3 is TGTGCCTGGAGTGTAAGGTTACAGGGTGGGTACAATGAGCAGTTCTTC.

This clone occurred a few times. This chain uses TRBV2 with TRBJ2-2; the D is unclear. The germline V gene has CDR1 SNHLY and CDR2 FYNNEI. CDR3 length: 12 amino acids. V lost 6 bases to trimming and J lost 3 bases, with 5 bases between them. This chain's CDR3 is CASRRDTGELFF. In DNA, the CDR3 is TGTGCCAGCAGGCGCGACACCGGGGAGCTGTTTTTT.

This clone was observed a handful of times. The chain employs TRBV5-1 and TRBJ2-5, with D possibly matching TRBD2 (5 bases). With 2 bases removed from V and 2 bases from J, the gap between germline ends came to 7 bases. From germline, CDR1 is SGHRS and CDR2 YFSETQ. This CDR3 comprises 13 residues. CDR3 protein: CASSLGLQETQYF. The CDR3 DNA is TGCGCCAGCAGCTTAGGACTTCAAGAGACCCAGTACTTC.

A few counts support this clone. V is TRBV25-1 and J is TRBJ2-3, with D possibly matching TRBD2 (5 bases). CDR1 and CDR2 (germline): MGHDK, SYGVNS. This CDR3 contains 15 residues. The V gene lost 4 bases and the J gene lost 0 bases, with 11 bases spanning the gap. CDR3 in amino acids: CASSVGRTSTDTQYF. The CDR3 nucleotides read TGTGCCAGCAGTGTAGGACGGACTAGCACAGATACGCAGTATTTT.